Each of the 23 T cell receptor beta chains below was sequenced from the same sample in a study of response to subunit inactivated influenza vaccine. TCRdb analysed the RT-PCR reads with MiXCR anew, one entry per CDR3 protein. The sample has about 650,000 distinct CDR3 sequences, more than 15% seen once; the top ten hold around a tenth. The sequenced sample was PBMCs from blood, obtained 12 days after vaccination. These receptors originate from a man aged 50-60 years who received an inactivated influenza vaccine.

The chain has TRBV6-5 and TRBJ1-1; no firm D call. The length of the CDR3 is 15 residues. Germline V CDR1 and CDR2: MNHEY, SVGAGI. Between the trimmed V and J ends, which lost 2 bases and 4 bases, there was a span of 14 bases. This chain's CDR3 is CASSYGPAVFTEAFF. The DNA for the CDR3 is TGTGCCAGCAGTTACGGACCGGCGGTTTTCACTGAAGCTTTCTTT.

The genes are TRBV28 and TRBJ2-2; D is unclear. The CDR3 contains 16 residues. V lost 5 bases to trimming and J lost 0 bases, with 13 bases between them. CDR1 MDHEN and CDR2 SYDVKM come from the germline V gene. The CDR3 region is CASSGLGPANTGELFF. The CDR3 DNA sequence: TGTGCCAGCAGTGGCCTAGGGCCCGCGAACACCGGGGAGCTGTTTTTT.

This clonotype was observed a few times. J is TRBJ2-7 and V is TRBV5-1; the D is unclear. This CDR3 has 14 amino acids. The ends were cut back, 0 bases at V and 1 base at J, with 8 bases in the middle. The germline gives CDR1 SGHRS, CDR2 YFSETQ. CDR3 region: CASSLAIGSYEQYF. CDR3 sequence (DNA): TGCGCCAGCAGCTTGGCGATCGGATCCTACGAGCAGTACTTC.

The J gene is TRBJ2-3, the V gene TRBV10-3; maybe TRBD1 (6 bases). Trimming cost V 8 bases and J 1 base, with 19 bases left between them. The CDR3 is 16 amino acids. Germline V CDR1 and CDR2: ENHRY, SYGVKD. DNA of the CDR3: TGTGCCATCGATACCTCTAGGGGGTCGGGCACAGATACGCAGTATTTT. This codes for CAIDTSRGSGTDTQYF.

As concerns this clonotype: This may come from a read error, since a much larger clone is one base off. This sequence joins TRBV10-3 and TRBJ1-1, with 12 bases matching TRBD1. Germline CDR1 is ENHRY and CDR2 is SYGVKD. The length of the CDR3 is 14 residues. Germline trimming cut 5 bases from V and 6 bases from J; bases unmatched to any gene: 4. The CDR3 sequence is CAISKGQGAPEAFF. In DNA form, the CDR3 reads TGTGCCATCAGTAAGGGACAGGGGGCGCCTGAAGCTTTCTTT.

This clonotype was found a few times. This sequence joins TRBV27 and TRBJ2-5; D remains unclear. Trimming removed 6 bases at V and 5 bases at J, with 19 bases between. The germline V gene encodes CDR1 MNHEY and CDR2 SMNVEV (reference sequence). The CDR3 length is 15 residues. CDR3 residues: CASSLPPLGLETQYF. CDR3 bases: TGTGCCAGCAGCCTACCCCCTTTGGGCCTGGAGACCCAGTACTTC.

This chain uses TRBV6-2 or TRBV6-3 with TRBJ2-5; 8 bases map to TRBD1. Unmatched junction bases numbered 10, after V lost 6 bases and J lost 1 base. The CDR3 sequence is 16 residues long. CDR1 is MNHEY, CDR2 SVGEGT, per germline. The CDR3 spells CASRRGTGPSQETQYF. Here the CDR3 DNA reads TGTGCCAGCAGACGCGGGACAGGACCCTCCCAAGAGACCCAGTACTTC.

V usage is TRBV28 and J usage is TRBJ1-4; TRBD1 matches 8 bases. The J segment lost 8 bases and the V segment lost 6 bases, leaving 8 bases of the junction unmatched. This CDR3 has 14 residues. Germline loops: CDR1 MDHEN, CDR2 SYDVKM. CDR3 protein: CASRHDRGLEKLFF. CDR3 bases: TGTGCCAGCAGACACGACAGGGGCCTAGAAAAACTGTTTTTT.

This clonotype was seen repeatedly, ten times or more. The gene calls are TRBV12-3 or TRBV12-4 and TRBJ1-6; D remains ambiguous. V lost 5 bases and J 7 bases, leaving 12 bases between the germline ends. The CDR3 extends over 14 amino acids. The CDR3 is CASSPRALNSPLHF. CDR3 nucleotide sequence: TGTGCCAGCAGTCCTCGGGCCTTAAATTCACCCCTCCACTTT.

The chain is built from TRBV10-3 and TRBJ2-1; perhaps TRBD2 as D (6 bases). The CDR3 extends over 15 amino acids. Germline CDR1 reads ENHRY; CDR2 reads SYGVKD. Trimming left V 2 bases short and J 4 bases short, with 12 bases between. CDR3 coding DNA: TGTGCCATCAGTGAGGCGGGACTCCCATACAATGAGCAGTTCTTC. This codes for CAISEAGLPYNEQFF.

This CDR3 is CASSPRGLGTYEQYF. The CDR3 coding sequence is TGTGCCAGCAGCCCTAGGGGGCTAGGGACCTACGAGCAGTACTTC. The chain is built from TRBV12-3 or TRBV12-4 and TRBJ2-7, with TRBD1 matching 7 bases. The CDR3 is 15 residues long. V was clipped by 6 bases and J by 2 bases; unmatched bases: 10.

The rearrangement links TRBV15 to TRBJ2-3, with D hard to call. Deletions cut 0 bases from V and 2 bases from J, with 6 bases between. This CDR3 is built from 14 residues. Looked up from germline, CDR1 is LNHNV and CDR2 is YYDKDF (reference sequence). The CDR3 here is CATSREENTDTQYF. For the CDR3, the DNA is TGTGCCACCAGCAGAGAGGAGAACACAGATACGCAGTATTTT.

This clonotype came up a few times. The chain employs TRBV5-1 and TRBJ1-4, with D hard to call. V was clipped by 2 bases and J by 0 bases, with 14 bases between them. Germline lookup yields CDR1 SGHRS and CDR2 YFSETQ. The CDR3 loop spans 17 amino acids. CDR3 loop: CASSLGPNSATNEKLFF. In nucleotides, the CDR3 is TGCGCCAGCAGCTTAGGACCTAACTCTGCAACTAATGAAAAACTGTTTTTT.

In this sample, this clonotype turned up a few times. CDR3: CSVAYSGFSYEQYF. The CDR3 nucleotides are TGCAGCGTTGCCTACTCGGGATTCTCCTACGAGCAGTACTTC. The V call is TRBV29-1, the J call TRBJ2-7, with D tentatively TRBD2 (5 bases). This CDR3 has 14 residues. The germline V gene encodes CDR1 SQVTM and CDR2 ANQGSEA. V was shortened by 4 bases and J by 0 bases, with 13 bases between the two germline ends.

There are a few counts of this clonotype. V usage is TRBV29-1 and J usage is TRBJ2-7; 12 bases align to TRBD1. The germline V gene encodes CDR1 SQVTM and CDR2 ANQGSEA. The CDR3 length is 14 residues. Losses at the gene ends were 6 bases for V and 3 bases for J; bases not matched to a gene: 6. The CDR3 sequence: CSVGGTGGSYEQYF. CDR3 DNA sequence: TGCAGCGTCGGGGGGACAGGGGGCAGCTACGAGCAGTACTTC.

This sequence joins TRBV28 and TRBJ2-7; TRBD1 agrees at 7 bases. Germline V gene sequence: CDR1 MDHEN, CDR2 SYDVKM. This CDR3 contains 13 residues. The V and J ends lost 6 bases and 7 bases, in that order; junction bases with no gene match: 9. CDR3 sequence: CASSRQGAREQYF. The CDR3 DNA follows: TGTGCCAGCAGCCGACAGGGCGCCAGAGAGCAGTACTTC.

This clonotype turned up a few times. The chain recombines TRBV5-1 with TRBJ2-3, with D possibly TRBD1 on 6 matching bases. This CDR3 has 16 residues. Germline lookup yields CDR1 SGHRS and CDR2 YFSETQ. The germline V and J ends were trimmed by 4 bases and 4 bases, with 19 bases remaining between them. In DNA, the CDR3 is TGCGCCAGCAGCGTTACAGGGAGTATGGGGCCAGATACGCAGTATTTT. Translating it yields CASSVTGSMGPDTQYF.

The chain combines TRBV20-1 with TRBJ2-5; 7 bases align to TRBD2. The V segment lost 1 base and the J segment 2 bases; nucleotides outside the gene matches: 10. The CDR3 runs 16 residues. Germline V gene sequence: CDR1 DFQATT, CDR2 SNEGSKA (reference sequence). CDR3 nucleotides: TGCAGTGCTAGAGTGGCGGGGAGGGGTTCTCAAGAGACCCAGTACTTC. Its translation: CSARVAGRGSQETQYF.

The CDR3 sequence: CSVGDWGNTEAFF. The CDR3 region has the DNA TGCAGCGTTGGGGATTGGGGGAACACTGAAGCTTTCTTT. This chain connects TRBV29-1 to TRBJ1-1; D not certain. V shed 4 bases and J shed 1 base, with 10 bases lying between them. The germline V gene has CDR1 SQVTM and CDR2 ANQGSEA. The CDR3 consists of 13 residues.

The CDR3 DNA sequence: TGTGCCACCAGCAGAGCAGGGGGCACCATGAGTGGAAACACCATATATTTT. Residues: CATSRAGGTMSGNTIYF. The chain recombines TRBV15 with TRBJ1-3, with 8 bases lining up with TRBD1. This CDR3 comprises 17 residues. V lost 1 base to trimming and J lost 3 bases; unmatched junction nucleotides: 8. Germline V lookup: CDR1 LNHNV, CDR2 YYDKDF (reference sequence).

This clonotype was counted a few times. The genes are TRBV28 and TRBJ2-7; possibly TRBD1 or TRBD2 for D (5 bases each). The CDR3 is made up of 13 amino acids. Trimming stripped 8 bases from V and 3 bases from J, with 14 bases between. Per germline, CDR1 MDHEN and CDR2 SYDVKM. The CDR3 reads CASAVGVGYEQYF. The CDR3 region has the DNA TGTGCCAGCGCGGTGGGGGTCGGCTACGAGCAGTACTTC.

The gene calls are TRBV3-1 and TRBJ1-5; D ambiguous. There are 12 residues in the CDR3. Germline V gene sequence: CDR1 LGHDT, CDR2 YNNKEL (reference sequence). Trimming took 1 base from V and 11 from J, leaving 9 bases between them. This chain's CDR3 is CASSQGRGSQHF. As DNA, the CDR3 is TGTGCCAGCAGCCAAGGCCGAGGGTCCCAGCATTTT.

This clonotype has ten or more counts. The chain employs TRBV6-1 and TRBJ2-5; 7 nucleotides match TRBD2. CDR1 and CDR2 from the germline V gene are MNHNS and SASEGT. V lost 5 bases and J lost 0; bases outside the gene matches: 12. The CDR3 is 17 amino acids. CDR3 loop: CASSPRDYLPYQETQYF. In DNA, the CDR3 is TGTGCCAGCAGTCCTCGGGACTACCTTCCGTACCAAGAGACCCAGTACTTC.